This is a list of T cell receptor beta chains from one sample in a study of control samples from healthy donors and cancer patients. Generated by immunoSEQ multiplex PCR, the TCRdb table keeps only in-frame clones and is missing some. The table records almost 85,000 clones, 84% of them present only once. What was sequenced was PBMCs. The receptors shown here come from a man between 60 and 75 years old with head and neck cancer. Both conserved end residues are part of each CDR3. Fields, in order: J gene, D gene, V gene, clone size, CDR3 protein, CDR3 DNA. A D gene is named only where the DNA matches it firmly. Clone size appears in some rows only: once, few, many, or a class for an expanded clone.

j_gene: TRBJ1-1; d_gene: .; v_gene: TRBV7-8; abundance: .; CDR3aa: CASSLIPVQDGAEAFF; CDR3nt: TGTGCCAGCAGCTTAATCCCGGTGCAGGACGGGGCTGAAGCTTTCTTT
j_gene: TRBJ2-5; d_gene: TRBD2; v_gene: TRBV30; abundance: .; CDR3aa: CAYRTSPSQETQYF; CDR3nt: TGTGCCTACCGGACTAGCCCAAGCCAAGAGACCCAGTACTTC
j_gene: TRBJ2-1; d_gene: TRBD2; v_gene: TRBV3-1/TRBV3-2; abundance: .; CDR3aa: CASSQGSRLMLRTSGKNEQFF; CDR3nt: TGTGCCAGCAGCCAAGGGTCCCGGTTAATGTTAAGGACTAGCGGGAAGAATGAGCAGTTCTTC
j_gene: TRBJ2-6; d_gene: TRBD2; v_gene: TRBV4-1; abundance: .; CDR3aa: CASSPGGRGRSGANVLTF; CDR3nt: TGCGCCAGCAGCCCGGGGGGGCGGGGGCGCTCTGGGGCCAACGTCCTGACTTTC
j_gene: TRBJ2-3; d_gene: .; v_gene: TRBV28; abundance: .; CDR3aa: CASSFLSGPDTQYF; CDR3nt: TGTGCCAGCAGTTTCCTGTCAGGGCCAGATACGCAGTATTTT
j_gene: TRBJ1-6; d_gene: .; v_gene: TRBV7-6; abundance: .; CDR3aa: CASSLVPSSYNSPLHF; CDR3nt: TGTGCCAGCAGCTTAGTTCCGAGCTCCTATAATTCACCCCTCCACTTT
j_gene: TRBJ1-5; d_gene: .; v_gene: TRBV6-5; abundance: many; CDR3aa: CASSFSGHSNQPQHF; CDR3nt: TGTGCCAGCAGTTTCTCAGGTCATAGCAATCAGCCCCAGCATTTT
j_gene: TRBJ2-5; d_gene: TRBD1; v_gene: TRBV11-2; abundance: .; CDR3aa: CASRSLKGAGETQYF; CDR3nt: TGTGCCAGCAGGTCCCTTAAGGGGGCGGGAGAGACCCAGTACTTC
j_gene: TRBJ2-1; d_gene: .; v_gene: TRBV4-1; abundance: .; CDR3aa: CASSQAKEPMSYNEQFF; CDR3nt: TGCGCCAGCAGCCAAGCCAAGGAGCCCATGTCCTACAATGAGCAGTTCTTC
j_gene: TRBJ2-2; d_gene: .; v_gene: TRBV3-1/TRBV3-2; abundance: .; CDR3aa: CASSQEGKGLPGELFF; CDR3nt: TGTGCCAGCAGCCAAGAGGGAAAAGGCCTTCCCGGGGAGCTGTTTTTT
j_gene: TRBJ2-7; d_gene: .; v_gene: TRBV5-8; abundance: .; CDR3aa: CASSLRGYEQYF; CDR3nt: TGTGCCAGCAGCTTACGGGGTTACGAGCAGTACTTC
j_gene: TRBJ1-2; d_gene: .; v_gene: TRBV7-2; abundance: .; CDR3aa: CASSLMGGGYTF; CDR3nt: TGTGCCAGCAGCTTAATGGGCGGTGGCTACACCTTC
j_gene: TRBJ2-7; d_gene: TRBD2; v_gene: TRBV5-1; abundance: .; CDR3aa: CASSPGLAGGRYSYEQYF; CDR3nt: TGCGCCAGCAGCCCGGGACTAGCGGGAGGACGCTACTCCTACGAGCAGTACTTC
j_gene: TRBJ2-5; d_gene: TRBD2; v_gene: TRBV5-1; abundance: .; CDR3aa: CASSLGLAGGETQYF; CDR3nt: TGCGCCAGCAGCTTGGGACTAGCGGGAGGAGAGACCCAGTACTTC
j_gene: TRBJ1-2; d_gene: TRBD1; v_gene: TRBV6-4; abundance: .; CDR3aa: CASSWGQGSGYTF; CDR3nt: TGTGCCAGCAGCTGGGGACAGGGGTCTGGCTACACCTTC
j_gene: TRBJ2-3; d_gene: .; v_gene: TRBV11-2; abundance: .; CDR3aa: CASSPIVGTDTQYF; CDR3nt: TGTGCCAGCAGCCCTATCGTGGGCACAGATACGCAGTATTTT
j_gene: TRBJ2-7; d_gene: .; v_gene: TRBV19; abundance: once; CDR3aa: CASSIMRDVYEQYF; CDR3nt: TGTGCCAGTAGTATAATGCGGGACGTTTACGAGCAGTACTTC
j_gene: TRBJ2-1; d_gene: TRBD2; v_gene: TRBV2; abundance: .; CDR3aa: CASSEARGSEQFF; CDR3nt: TGTGCCAGCAGTGAAGCGCGGGGGAGTGAGCAGTTCTTC
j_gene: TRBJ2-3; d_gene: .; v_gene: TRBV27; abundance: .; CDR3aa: CASNRGGTSTDTQYF; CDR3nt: TGTGCCAGCAATAGGGGCGGAACTAGCACAGATACGCAGTATTTT
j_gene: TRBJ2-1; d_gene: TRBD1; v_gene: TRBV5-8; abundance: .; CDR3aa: CASSTGTGHNEQFF; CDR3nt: TGTGCCAGCAGCACCGGGACAGGTCACAATGAGCAGTTCTTC
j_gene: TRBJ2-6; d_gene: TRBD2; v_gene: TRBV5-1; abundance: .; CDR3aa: CASSLGGSSGANVLTF; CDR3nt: TGCGCCAGCAGCTTGGGCGGGAGCTCTGGGGCCAACGTCCTGACTTTC
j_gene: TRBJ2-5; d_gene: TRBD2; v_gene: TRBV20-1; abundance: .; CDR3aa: CSASPLAGLYGETQYF; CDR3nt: TGCAGTGCTAGTCCCCTAGCGGGCCTTTATGGGGAGACCCAGTACTTC
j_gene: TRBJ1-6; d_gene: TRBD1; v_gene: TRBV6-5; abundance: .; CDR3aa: CASRQGARNSPLHF; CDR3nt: TGTGCCAGCAGACAGGGGGCGCGCAATTCACCCCTCCACTTT
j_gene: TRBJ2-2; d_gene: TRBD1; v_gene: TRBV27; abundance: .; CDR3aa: CASSLTGVGAGELFF; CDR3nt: TGTGCCAGCAGTTTGACAGGGGTCGGGGCCGGGGAGCTGTTTTTT
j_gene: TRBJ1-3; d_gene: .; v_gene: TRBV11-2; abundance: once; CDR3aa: CASSSFEGPKNSGNTIYF; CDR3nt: TGTGCCAGCAGCTCGTTCGAAGGACCCAAAAACTCTGGAAACACCATATATTTT
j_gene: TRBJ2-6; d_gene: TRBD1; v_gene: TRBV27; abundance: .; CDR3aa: CASSLRGRGANVLTF; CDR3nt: TGTGCCAGCAGCCTCAGGGGGCGTGGGGCCAACGTCCTGACTTTC
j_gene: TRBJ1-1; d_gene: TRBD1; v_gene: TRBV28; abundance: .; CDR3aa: CASSLWNRGQGAFF; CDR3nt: TGTGCCAGCAGTTTATGGAACAGGGGGCAAGGAGCTTTCTTT
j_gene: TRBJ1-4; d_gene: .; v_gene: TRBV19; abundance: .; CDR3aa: CASSAPDGATNEKLFF; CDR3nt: TGTGCCAGTAGTGCCCCCGACGGCGCAACTAATGAAAAACTGTTTTTT
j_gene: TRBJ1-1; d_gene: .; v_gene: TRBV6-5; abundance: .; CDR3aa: CASSAQRTAWAEAFF; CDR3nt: TGTGCCAGCAGCGCGCAAAGGACAGCCTGGGCTGAAGCTTTCTTT
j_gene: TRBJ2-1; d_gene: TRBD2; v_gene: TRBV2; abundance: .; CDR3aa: CASRGLAASEEQFF; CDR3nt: TGTGCCAGCAGAGGACTAGCGGCCTCTGAGGAGCAGTTCTTC
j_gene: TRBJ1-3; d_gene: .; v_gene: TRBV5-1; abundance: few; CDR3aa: CASSLGMGSNTIYF; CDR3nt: TGCGCCAGCAGTCTCGGTATGGGGTCGAACACCATATATTTT
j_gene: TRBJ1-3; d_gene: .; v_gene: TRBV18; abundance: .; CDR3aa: CASSPPSGRFGNTIYF; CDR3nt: TGTGCCAGCTCACCACCATCAGGGCGATTCGGAAACACCATATATTTT
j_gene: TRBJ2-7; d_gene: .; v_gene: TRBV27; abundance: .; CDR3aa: CASSFSGFGEQYF; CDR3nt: TGTGCCAGCAGTTTTTCAGGGTTTGGGGAGCAGTACTTC
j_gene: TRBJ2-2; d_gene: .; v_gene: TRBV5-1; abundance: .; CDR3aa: CASSFGTLLTGELFF; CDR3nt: TGCGCCAGCAGCTTCGGAACACTTCTCACCGGGGAGCTGTTTTTT
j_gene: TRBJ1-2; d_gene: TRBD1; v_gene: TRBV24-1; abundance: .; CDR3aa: CATSDRGQGVYGYTF; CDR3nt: TGTGCCACCAGTGACAGGGGACAGGGGGTCTATGGCTACACCTTC
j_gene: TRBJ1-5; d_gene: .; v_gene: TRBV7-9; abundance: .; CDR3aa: CASSFGGGSNQPQHF; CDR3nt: TGTGCCAGCAGCTTCGGAGGGGGTAGCAATCAGCCCCAGCATTTT
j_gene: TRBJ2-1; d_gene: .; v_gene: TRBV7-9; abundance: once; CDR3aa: CASSSGSTLRDPFF; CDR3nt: TGTGCCAGCAGCTCCGGTTCGACCCTAAGGGATCCGTTCTTC
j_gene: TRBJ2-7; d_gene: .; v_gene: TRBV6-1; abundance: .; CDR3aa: CASSEWYEQYF; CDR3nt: TGTGCCAGCAGTGAATGGTACGAGCAGTACTTC
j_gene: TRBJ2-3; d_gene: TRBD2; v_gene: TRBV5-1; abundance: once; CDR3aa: CASSWGEGRTDTQYF; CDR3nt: TGCGCCAGCAGTTGGGGGGAGGGCCGGACAGATACGCAGTATTTT
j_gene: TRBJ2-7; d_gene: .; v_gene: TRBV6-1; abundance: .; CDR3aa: CASSGSPYEQYF; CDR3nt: TGTGCCAGCTCCGGGAGCCCCTACGAGCAGTACTTC
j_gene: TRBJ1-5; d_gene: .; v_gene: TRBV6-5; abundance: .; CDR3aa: CASSDSSAQPQHF; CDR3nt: TGTGCCAGCAGCGACAGTTCTGCTCAGCCCCAGCATTTT
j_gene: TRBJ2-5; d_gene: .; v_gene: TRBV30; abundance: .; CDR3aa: CAWTSSGVETQYF; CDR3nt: TGTGCCTGGACTTCGAGCGGAGTGGAGACCCAGTACTTC